The text below deals with one T cell receptor (beta chain). These data come from a study of blood T cells in healthy people across ages. The ends were cut back, 1 base at V and 5 bases at J, with 14 bases in the middle. The length of the CDR3 is 16 residues. Germline V CDR1 and CDR2: SEHNR, FQNEAQ (reference sequence). A J-beta primer mix and a sample-barcoded 5' primer were used in a second PCR of roughly 6 to 11 cycles. A tag from a template-switch adaptor with 12 random nucleotides marked each cDNA molecule. Via MiXCR, TCRdb re-called the 5' RACE reads, giving one row per CDR3 protein. The data show 550,000 to 650,000 distinct CDR3 sequences, about 28% seen once. The same sample was also used in a study of T cells of mothers and their children.

The V and J genes are TRBV7-9 and TRBJ1-4, with D unresolved. Sample: blood. The clonotype originates from a boy aged 2 to 10 in good health. The CDR3 sequence is CASSLERVPRNEKLFF. The CDR3 region has the DNA TGTGCCAGCAGCTTAGAACGGGTCCCTCGGAATGAAAAACTGTTTTTT.